This T cell receptor beta chain appears in the sequencing data of a study of T-cell reconstitution after alpha-beta-depleted transplantation in children. This clonotype appeared many times. V dropped 3 bases and J dropped 4 bases, with 12 bases sitting between them. The CDR3 consists of 14 residues. CDR1 ENHRY and CDR2 SYGVKD come from the germline V gene. A library of TCRbeta sequences, prepared with unique molecular identifiers, was generated. TCRdb re-called the PCR reads through MiXCR, storing one row per CDR3 protein. The sample carries roughly 90,000 distinct CDR3 sequences, more than 10% recorded once.

The source was PBMCs from the stem cell graft donor, collected from the stem cell graft. The V gene is TRBV10-3, the J gene TRBJ1-1, with D possibly TRBD1 on 6 matching bases. The clonotype was recovered from a human donor who donated a stem cell graft to a child with inherited bone marrow failure. The CDR3: CAISDLGGGTEAFF. The CDR3 region has the DNA TGTGCCATCAGTGATCTGGGGGGCGGCACTGAAGCTTTCTTT.